This passage covers 20 T cell receptor beta chains from one sample sequenced in a study of shared clonotypes between healthy human individuals. Clones were read by immunoSEQ multiplex PCR, and TCRdb kept only the in-frame ones, dropping some. Among millions of clones listed, over 85% were seen once. The sample comprised naive CD4+ T cells sorted from blood. Indicated subset: CD45RA+ positively selected. The receptors stem from a man between 18 and 35 years old in good health.

The chain employs TRBV2 and TRBJ1-5; TRBD1 aligns across 10 bases. The V and J ends lost 6 bases and 7 bases, in that order; junction bases with no gene match: 9. This CDR3 region has 15 residues. Per germline, CDR1 SNHLY and CDR2 FYNNEI. Here the CDR3 reads CASRVTGGSWQPQHF. The CDR3 nucleotides read TGTGCCAGCAGAGTGACAGGGGGCTCCTGGCAGCCCCAGCATTTT.

V gene TRBV27 combines with J gene TRBJ1-6; D may be TRBD1 (5 bases). Per germline, CDR1 MNHEY and CDR2 SMNVEV (reference sequence). The CDR3 spans 12 residues. The ends were cut back, 6 bases at V and 9 bases at J, with 9 bases in the middle. As DNA, the CDR3 is TGTGCCAGCAGCTTGGGGGTTTCACCCCTCCACTTT. Translating it yields CASSLGVSPLHF.

Note on this clone: This CDR3 is also generated by other DNA sequences in the sample. The chain recombines TRBV5-1 with TRBJ2-3, with D tentatively TRBD2 (5 bases). This CDR3 is 14 amino acids long. Trimming removed 0 bases from V and 2 bases from J, with 7 bases in between. The germline CDR1 and CDR2 sequences are SGHRS and YFSETQ. The CDR3, as DNA: TGCGCCAGCAGCTTGGGGACTGTCACAGATACGCAGTATTTT. Protein: CASSLGTVTDTQYF. Full variable domain (rest looked up from reference TRBV5-1 and TRBJ2-3): KAGVTQTPRYLIKTRGQQVTLSCSPISGHRSVSWYQQTPGQGLQFLFEYFSETQRNKGNFPGRFSGRQFSNSRSEMNVSTLELGDSALYLCASSLGTVTDTQYFGPGTRLTVL.

This chain uses TRBV28 with TRBJ2-3; D is unclear. CDR1 and CDR2 (germline): MDHEN, SYDVKM. The CDR3 length is 15 residues. V was clipped by 7 bases and J by 1 base, with 15 bases between them. The CDR3 protein is CASTSKGPGTDTQYF. The CDR3 coding sequence is TGTGCCAGCACTTCGAAAGGGCCCGGCACAGATACGCAGTATTTT.

The J gene is TRBJ1-5, the V gene TRBV6-6, with 8 bases matching TRBD1. With 3 bases clipped from V and 4 bases from J, the junction kept 8 bases outside the gene matches. The CDR3 runs to 16 residues. CDR1 is MNHNY, CDR2 SVGAGI, per germline (reference sequence). In nucleotides, the CDR3 is TGTGCCAGCAGTTATGACGTCGGACAGGGTAATCAGCCCCAGCATTTT. As protein: CASSYDVGQGNQPQHF.

This chain connects TRBV6-1 to TRBJ1-1; D not resolved. The germline CDR1 and CDR2 sequences are MNHNS and SASEGT. This CDR3 has 15 amino acids. V gave up 1 base and J gave up 0 bases, with 9 bases separating them. CDR3 DNA sequence: TGTGCCAGCAGTGAAGACGGGCGCTTGAACACTGAAGCTTTCTTT. Protein sequence: CASSEDGRLNTEAFF.

The chain recombines TRBV6-5 with TRBJ2-1; TRBD1 aligns across 7 bases. Germline trimming cut 4 bases from V and 9 bases from J; bases unmatched to any gene: 9. This CDR3 region has 14 residues. Germline CDR1 and CDR2: MNHEY and SVGAGI. The CDR3 loop is CASSSMRQGGEQFF. The CDR3, as DNA: TGTGCCAGCAGTTCCATGCGACAGGGCGGTGAGCAGTTCTTC.

The chain employs TRBV19 and TRBJ2-2; D might be TRBD1 (6 bases). The V gene lost 3 bases and the J gene lost 6 bases, with 14 bases spanning the gap. The CDR3 covers 15 residues. Germline V gene lookup returns CDR1 LNHDA and CDR2 SQIVND (reference sequence). This chain's CDR3 is CASSILVGAPGELFF. CDR3 DNA: TGTGCCAGTAGTATTTTGGTGGGGGCCCCCGGGGAGCTGTTTTTT.

V is TRBV7-2 and J is TRBJ2-3, with D unclear. Trimming pared 1 base from V and 2 bases from J, leaving 22 bases between. The CDR3 runs 19 residues. Germline values: CDR1 SGHTA, CDR2 FQGNSA. The CDR3 DNA reads as TGTGCCAGCAGCTTAGTTACAGCCGCATTGAGCTCCTACACAGATACGCAGTATTTT. Translation gives CASSLVTAALSSYTDTQYF.

V is TRBV5-8 and J is TRBJ2-3, with D unclear. The CDR3 consists of 14 residues. V shed 3 bases and J shed 5 bases, with 13 bases lying between them. Germline V CDR1 and CDR2: SGHTS, YDEGEE. The CDR3 coding sequence is TGTGCCAGCAGCTCTCGGACCGTTCTAGATACGCAGTATTTT. Its protein product is CASSSRTVLDTQYF.

As regards this clone: Other DNA variants within this sample encode the same CDR3. This chain connects TRBV30 to TRBJ2-2; D is unclear. Trimming left V 5 bases short and J 6 bases short, with 7 bases between. Per the germline V gene, CDR1 is GTSNPN and CDR2 is SVGIG (reference sequence). The CDR3 totals 11 residues. CDR3 DNA: TGTGCCTGGGGGCGAGCCGGGGAGCTGTTTTTT. It yields the protein CAWGRAGELFF.

This sequence joins TRBV18 and TRBJ1-5; no clear D gene. The V end was cut by 4 bases, the J end by 2 bases, with 12 bases between. Per germline, CDR1 KGHSH and CDR2 LQKENI. There are 15 residues in the CDR3. The CDR3 DNA is TGTGCCAGCTCACGAGACCCTGGGGGCAATCAGCCCCAGCATTTT. Translating it yields CASSRDPGGNQPQHF.

The chain is built from TRBV7-9 and TRBJ2-2; 9 bases line up with TRBD1. The CDR3 totals 16 residues. J gave up 6 bases and V 2 bases, and 7 bases lay outside the gene matches. Germline loops: CDR1 SEHNR, CDR2 FQNEAQ (reference sequence). The CDR3 coding sequence is TGTGCCAGCAGCTTAAACCTCGGGACAGGGTCCGGGGAGCTGTTTTTT. Translating gives CASSLNLGTGSGELFF.

The chain is built from TRBV5-4 and TRBJ1-6; 10 nucleotides match TRBD1. V gave up 4 bases and J gave up 10 bases; unmatched junction bases: 8. This CDR3 comprises 15 residues. Per germline, CDR1 SGHNT and CDR2 YYREEE (reference sequence). CDR3 DNA sequence: TGTGCCAGCAGCGAGGGACAGGGGAGGGTCTCACCCCTCCACTTT. Translation: CASSEGQGRVSPLHF.

The V gene is TRBV7-9, the J gene TRBJ1-1, with no clear D. With 4 bases removed from V and 5 bases from J, the gap between germline ends came to 20 bases. Germline lookup yields CDR1 SEHNR and CDR2 FQNEAQ (reference sequence). CDR3 length equals 16 residues. CDR3: CASSSPVGSLTTEAFF. The CDR3, as DNA: TGTGCCAGCAGCTCGCCCGTGGGGAGTTTGACGACTGAAGCTTTCTTT.

The chain uses TRBV7-8 and TRBJ1-5; 10 bases map to TRBD1. CDR3 length equals 16 residues. CDR1 and CDR2 (germline): SGHVS, FQNEAQ. Trimming cost V 4 bases and J 9 bases; bases outside gene matches: 12. CDR3 nucleotides: TGTGCCAGCAGCTCCCAAGACAGGGGGCCTATCAGGCCCCAGCATTTT. This translates into CASSSQDRGPIRPQHF.

The V and J genes are TRBV19 and TRBJ1-2; D remains ambiguous. Per germline, CDR1 LNHDA and CDR2 SQIVND (reference sequence). Trimming pared 5 bases from V and 0 bases from J, leaving 19 bases between. CDR3 length: 17 residues. The CDR3 sequence is CASSSEFIRRTNYGYTF. The CDR3 bases are TGTGCCAGTAGTTCCGAGTTTATCAGGCGAACTAACTATGGCTACACCTTC.

The chain joins TRBV10-3 to TRBJ1-3, with unresolved D. The germline CDR1 and CDR2 sequences are ENHRY and SYGVKD. The CDR3 has 14 amino acids. Trimming removed 8 bases at V and 0 bases at J, with 11 bases between. The CDR3 protein is CAIRYPGSGNTIYF. CDR3 bases: TGTGCCATCCGGTACCCGGGCTCTGGAAACACCATATATTTT.

This rearrangement joins TRBV18 to TRBJ1-1; TRBD1 matches at 8 bases. V dropped 0 bases and J dropped 5; count of bases not matched to a gene: 5. The CDR3 has 15 amino acids. The germline gives CDR1 KGHSH, CDR2 LQKENI. The CDR3 sequence: CASSPPRQGITEAFF. The CDR3 coding sequence is TGTGCCAGCTCACCACCCCGACAGGGGATTACTGAAGCTTTCTTT.

The J gene is TRBJ2-7, the V gene TRBV11-2, with 10 positions matching TRBD1. Trimming cost V 5 bases and J 3 bases; bases outside gene matches: 13. Germline CDR1 reads SGHAT; CDR2 reads FQNNGV. CDR3 size: 17 residues. Here the CDR3 reads CASSRKTPRDRGYEQYF. In DNA, the CDR3 is TGTGCCAGCAGCCGAAAAACCCCCCGGGACAGGGGCTACGAGCAGTACTTC.